The 32 T cell receptor beta chains listed next were all sequenced from one sample in a study of blood T cell repertoires in COVID-19. Assay used: immunoSEQ multiplex PCR; TCRdb lists only in-frame clones, some missing. The sample consists of about 150,000 clones, about 83% of them appearing once. Sequenced input: peripheral blood. The receptors shown here come from a woman older than 75 with COVID-19, enrolled during active disease.

The gene calls are TRBV28 and TRBJ2-5; 9 nucleotides line up with TRBD2. Unmatched junction bases numbered 8, after V lost 5 bases and J lost 4 bases. Per germline, CDR1 MDHEN and CDR2 SYDVKM. The CDR3 has 15 residues. The DNA of the CDR3 is TGTGCCAGCAGTATAGCGGGAGTGTTAGTAGAGACCCAGTACTTC. It is translated as CASSIAGVLVETQYF.

The chain carries TRBV6-1 and TRBJ1-4; 9 bases agree with TRBD1. Trimming removed 3 bases from V and 7 bases from J; junction bases left unmatched: 18. Germline V gene lookup returns CDR1 MNHNS and CDR2 SASEGT. The CDR3 runs 19 residues. CDR3 coding DNA: TGTGCCAGCAGTGAGTTCCCTCCCGGGACAGGGTACGGTGGTGAAAAACTGTTTTTT. Protein product: CASSEFPPGTGYGGEKLFF.

The chain uses TRBV21-1 and TRBJ1-6. TRBV21-1 is assigned pseudogene status. The CDR3 spans 13 residues. CDR3 bases: TGTGCCAGCAGCAAAGGCGAGAATTCACCCCTCCACTTT. It translates to CASSKGENSPLHF.

The chain has TRBV7-2 and TRBJ1-4, with a possible D match to TRBD1 (5 bases). V was cut by 3 bases and J by 4 bases, with 18 bases left in between. This CDR3 comprises 17 residues. Germline CDR1 reads SGHTA; CDR2 reads FQGNSA. CDR3 DNA: TGTGCCAGCAGCTTGCCAAGCCGAGACAGAGTTAATGAAAAACTGTTTTTT. It translates to CASSLPSRDRVNEKLFF.

V and J are TRBV2 and TRBJ1-5, with TRBD1 matching over 9 bases. V lost 8 bases, J lost 6 bases, and 8 bases stayed unmatched. CDR1 and CDR2 (germline): SNHLY, FYNNEI. The CDR3 is made up of 14 amino acids. The CDR3 spells CASGGTGIFQPQHF. DNA for the CDR3: TGTGCCAGCGGCGGGACAGGGATCTTTCAGCCCCAGCATTTT.

The chain carries TRBV20-1 and TRBJ1-5; D may be TRBD1 (5 bases). Germline CDR1 DFQATT, CDR2 SNEGSKA (reference sequence). The CDR3 totals 15 residues. Between the trimmed V and J ends, which lost 3 bases and 5 bases, there was a span of 17 bases. The CDR3 loop is CSASLSGPGDQPQHF. The CDR3, as DNA: TGCAGTGCTAGTCTCTCGGGTCCGGGGGATCAGCCCCAGCATTTT.

This clone was detected a few times. Additional DNA sequences in this sample encode the identical CDR3. The chain recombines TRBV7-2 with TRBJ1-2, with 8 bases identical to TRBD1. Germline CDR1 reads SGHTA; CDR2 reads FQGNSA. The CDR3 has 13 amino acids. V lost 5 bases to trimming and J lost 4 bases; unmatched junction nucleotides: 3. The CDR3 is CASSPTGGYGYTF. CDR3 nucleotides: TGTGCCAGCAGCCCCACAGGGGGCTATGGCTACACCTTC.

The chain uses TRBV18 and TRBJ2-1; TRBD2 matches 8 bases. The ends lost 3 bases at V and 3 bases at J; junction bases unmatched: 7. This CDR3 comprises 16 residues. The germline V gene encodes CDR1 KGHSH and CDR2 LQKENI. The CDR3 loop is CASSPLSGSGYNEQFF. CDR3 DNA sequence: TGTGCCAGCTCACCTCTAAGCGGGAGTGGCTACAATGAGCAGTTCTTC.

This chain joins TRBV28 and TRBJ2-5; maybe TRBD1 (6 bases). V dropped 5 bases and J dropped 1 base, with 11 bases sitting between them. Germline-derived CDR1 and CDR2 are MDHEN and SYDVKM. This CDR3 has 14 residues. This CDR3 is CASSPTGFQETQYF. Here the CDR3 DNA reads TGTGCCAGCAGTCCGACAGGATTCCAAGAGACCCAGTACTTC.

This chain joins TRBV3-1 (or the pseudogene TRBV3-2) and TRBJ2-7; 9 bases align to TRBD1. The CDR3 has 14 residues. V lost 5 bases to trimming and J lost 3 bases; unmatched junction nucleotides: 5. CDR1 and CDR2 (germline): LGHDT, YNNKEL (reference sequence). The CDR3 sequence: CASSARDRDYEQYF. The CDR3 DNA follows: TGTGCCAGCAGCGCCCGGGACAGGGACTACGAGCAGTACTTC.

In its sample, this clone was seen once. V is TRBV15 and J is TRBJ2-5; 8 bases map to TRBD1. Germline loops: CDR1 LNHNV, CDR2 YYDKDF (reference sequence). CDR3 length equals 16 residues. V dropped 0 bases and J dropped 3; count of bases not matched to a gene: 6. The CDR3 loop reads CATSRDPNRGEETQYF. The CDR3 DNA reads as TGTGCCACCAGCAGAGATCCAAACAGGGGGGAAGAGACCCAGTACTTC. Full variable domain (outside the CDR3, taken from reference TRBV15 and TRBJ2-5): DAMVIQNPRYQVTQFGKPVTLSCSQTLNHNVMYWYQQKSSQAPKLLFHYYDKDFNNEADTPDNFQSRRPNTSFCFLDIRSPGLGDTAMYLCATSRDPNRGEETQYFGPGTRLLVL.

V usage is TRBV28 and J usage is TRBJ2-7; tentative D call: TRBD2 (5 bases). The CDR3 totals 11 residues. V was clipped by 8 bases and J by 3 bases, with 8 bases between them. Germline V gene lookup returns CDR1 MDHEN and CDR2 SYDVKM. The CDR3 sequence: CASPGIYEQYF. The CDR3 region has the DNA TGTGCCAGCCCGGGGATCTACGAGCAGTACTTC.

V gene TRBV4-1 combines with J gene TRBJ2-3; D is perhaps TRBD2 (6 bases). CDR3 length equals 17 residues. CDR1 and CDR2 from the germline V gene are MGHRA and YSYEKL. Trimming shortened V by 2 bases and J by 6 bases, and 21 bases separated the two germline ends. The CDR3 loop is CASSQSARAGPFDTQYF. The CDR3 DNA is TGCGCCAGCAGCCAATCGGCGCGGGCGGGGCCCTTCGATACGCAGTATTTT.

With respect to this clone: Other nucleotide sequences from this sample produce the same CDR3. V gene TRBV7-2 combines with J gene TRBJ2-1; 8 nucleotides line up with TRBD2. CDR3 length equals 16 residues. The J segment lost 12 bases and the V segment lost 1 base, leaving 14 bases of the junction unmatched. The germline gives CDR1 SGHTA, CDR2 FQGNSA. The CDR3: CASSLGGGGGGPLQFF. In nucleotides, the CDR3 is TGTGCCAGCAGCTTAGGGGGTGGCGGCGGGGGGCCCCTGCAGTTCTTC.

J is TRBJ2-1 and V is TRBV5-1; TRBD2 agrees at 13 bases. V trimming: 4 bases; J trimming: 4 bases; junction bases outside the gene matches: 2. Germline V gene data show CDR1 as SGHRS and CDR2 as YFSETQ. The CDR3 consists of 15 residues. The CDR3 spells CASSTGLAGYNEQFF. The CDR3 bases are TGCGCCAGCAGCACGGGACTAGCGGGGTACAATGAGCAGTTCTTC.

Points on this clone: The sample holds other DNA sequences that translate to the same CDR3. J is TRBJ1-3 and V is TRBV18, with a weak D call TRBD1 (6 bases). V lost 1 base and J lost 0, with 10 bases in between. CDR3 length: 16 residues. Per the germline V gene, CDR1 is KGHSH and CDR2 is LQKENI. The CDR3 sequence is CASSPLDRSSGNTIYF. In nucleotides, the CDR3 is TGTGCCAGCTCACCACTCGACAGGAGCTCTGGAAACACCATATATTTT.

The rearrangement joins TRBV19 to TRBJ2-3, with 8 bases lining up with TRBD2. The CDR3 runs to 15 residues. Trimming took 5 bases from V and 4 from J; bases not matched to a gene: 8. Germline-derived CDR1 and CDR2 are LNHDA and SQIVND (reference sequence). CDR3: CASSQTGGLSDTQYF. The CDR3 nucleotides are TGTGCCAGTAGTCAGACGGGGGGGCTCTCAGATACGCAGTATTTT.

This clone was picked up one time. The gene calls are TRBV28 and TRBJ2-7; the match to TRBD1 covers 9 bases. The CDR3 extends over 14 amino acids. V lost 5 bases to trimming and J lost 3 bases; unmatched junction nucleotides: 5. CDR1 and CDR2 from the germline V gene are MDHEN and SYDVKM. The CDR3 sequence: CASSIRTGVYEQYF. The DNA of the CDR3 is TGTGCCAGCAGTATCCGGACAGGGGTCTACGAGCAGTACTTC.

The rearrangement uses TRBV3-1 (or the pseudogene TRBV3-2) and TRBJ2-3; 7 nucleotides agree with TRBD2. Germline assignment: CDR1 LGHDT and CDR2 YNNKEL (reference sequence). The V and J ends lost 2 bases and 0 bases, in that order; junction bases with no gene match: 11. There are 18 residues in the CDR3. DNA for the CDR3: TGTGCCAGCAGCCAAAGGCCGGGGTACGGGGGGAGCACAGATACGCAGTATTTT. This translates into CASSQRPGYGGSTDTQYF.

The chain is built from TRBV28 and TRBJ2-7, with TRBD1 matching over 7 bases. The CDR3 length is 15 residues. The V gene end was trimmed by 5 bases and the J gene end by 2 bases; junction bases not matched to a gene: 9. CDR1 and CDR2 from the germline V gene are MDHEN and SYDVKM. CDR3 amino acids: CASSKLGTATYEQYF. The DNA of the CDR3 is TGTGCCAGCAGTAAACTCGGGACAGCTACCTACGAGCAGTACTTC.

V is TRBV2 and J is TRBJ2-3; D is possibly TRBD1 (7 bases). Germline-derived CDR1 and CDR2 are SNHLY and FYNNEI. CDR3 size: 15 residues. With 11 bases removed from V and 4 bases from J, the gap between germline ends came to 22 bases. The CDR3 region has the DNA TGTGCCCAAGCAGGGCAGGGGGGACTCCCAGATACGCAGTATTTT. The encoded protein is CAQAGQGGLPDTQYF.

The V gene is TRBV24-1, the J gene TRBJ2-1; maybe TRBD2 (6 bases). This CDR3 has 13 residues. V lost 5 bases and J 10 bases, leaving 14 bases between the germline ends. Per the germline V gene, CDR1 is KGHDR and CDR2 is SFDVKD. For the CDR3, the DNA is TGTGCCACCAGTGTACCCGGGAGATGGGAGCAGTTCTTC. This codes for CATSVPGRWEQFF.

The chain links TRBV16 to TRBJ2-1; 10 bases match TRBD1. J gave up 8 bases and V 4 bases, and 5 bases lay outside the gene matches. The CDR3 sequence is 14 residues long. The germline V gene has CDR1 KGHSY and CDR2 FQNENV. CDR3 DNA: TGTGCCAGCAGCCGCCTAGGGACAGGGGATGAGCAGTTCTTC. As protein: CASSRLGTGDEQFF.

V gene TRBV28 combines with J gene TRBJ2-3; D is unclear. Looked up from germline, CDR1 is MDHEN and CDR2 is SYDVKM. The CDR3 contains 13 residues. V dropped 6 bases and J dropped 0 bases, with 7 bases sitting between them. CDR3 region: CASSLYSTDTQYF. CDR3 sequence (DNA): TGTGCCAGCAGCCTGTATAGCACAGATACGCAGTATTTT.

This CDR3 is CASGGMNEQFF. The CDR3 coding sequence is TGTGCATCAGGGGGCATGAATGAGCAGTTCTTC. The V call is TRBV9, the J call TRBJ2-1; 8 nucleotides align to TRBD1. This CDR3 region has 11 residues. The germline gives CDR1 SGDLS, CDR2 YYNGEE.

The chain uses TRBV21-1 and TRBJ2-7; the table's D call, TRBD1, was not checked against the DNA. TRBV21-1 is described as a pseudogene. This CDR3 is built from 13 residues. The CDR3 region is CASSRAMGCEQYF. CDR3 DNA sequence: TGTGCCAGCAGCAGAGCCATGGGCTGCGAGCAGTACTTC.

This clone came up a few times. This chain connects TRBV20-1 to TRBJ1-1, with 8 nucleotides matching TRBD1. Germline V CDR1 and CDR2: DFQATT, SNEGSKA (reference sequence). The ends lost 3 bases at V and 1 base at J; junction bases unmatched: 1. The CDR3 runs to 13 residues. The CDR3 loop reads CSASDRGNTEAFF. CDR3 bases: TGCAGTGCTAGTGACAGGGGGAACACTGAAGCTTTCTTT.

The chain's CDR3 is CASSSRGWGSYGYTF. CDR3 in DNA: TGTGCCAGCAGCTCTAGGGGGTGGGGTAGCTATGGCTACACCTTC. This rearrangement joins TRBV7-9 to TRBJ1-2; D may be TRBD1 (6 bases). CDR1 and CDR2 (germline): SEHNR, FQNEAQ (reference sequence). Trimming took 4 bases from V and 4 from J, leaving 16 bases between them. The CDR3 covers 15 residues.

The chain combines TRBV7-2 with TRBJ2-2, with a possible D match to TRBD2 (6 bases). This CDR3 is 19 amino acids long. CDR1 is SGHTA, CDR2 FQGNSA, per germline. V dropped 5 bases and J dropped 0 bases, with 22 bases sitting between them. The CDR3 reads CASSAPRDSYPANTGELFF. CDR3 sequence (DNA): TGTGCCAGCAGCGCCCCCCGGGACTCCTATCCCGCGAACACCGGGGAGCTGTTTTTT.

V and J are TRBV7-2 and TRBJ1-3, with TRBD1 matching over 7 bases. With 5 bases clipped from V and 0 bases from J, the junction kept 4 bases outside the gene matches. The germline gives CDR1 SGHTA, CDR2 FQGNSA. The CDR3 totals 15 residues. The chain's CDR3 is CASSPRQGSGNTIYF. For the CDR3, the DNA is TGTGCCAGCAGCCCCCGACAGGGCTCTGGAAACACCATATATTTT.

The chain has TRBV5-1 and TRBJ2-7, with 14 bases aligning to TRBD2. V lost 3 bases, J lost 2 bases, and 4 bases stayed unmatched. The CDR3 is 16 residues long. Germline-derived CDR1 and CDR2 are SGHRS and YFSETQ. CDR3 in amino acids: CASSSGLAGVTYEQYF. CDR3 nucleotides: TGCGCCAGCAGCTCGGGACTAGCGGGAGTTACCTACGAGCAGTACTTC.

Comments on this clone: This same CDR3 is encoded by further DNA sequences in the sample. The gene calls are TRBV7-2 and TRBJ1-4; TRBD1 might be the D (5 bases). V was shortened by 1 base and J by 7 bases, with 7 bases between the two germline ends. The CDR3 sequence is 13 residues long. Germline values: CDR1 SGHTA, CDR2 FQGNSA. CDR3 region: CASSLGRGEKLFF. The CDR3 nucleotides are TGTGCCAGCAGCTTAGGGAGGGGTGAAAAACTGTTTTTT. The whole variable domain, filled in from reference TRBV7-2 and TRBJ1-4, reads GAGVSQSPSNKVTEKGKDVELRCDPISGHTALYWYRQSLGQGLEFLIYFQGNSAPDKSGLPSDRFSAERTGGSVSTLTIQRTQQEDSAVYLCASSLGRGEKLFFGSGTQLSVL.